This T cell receptor beta chain was recovered during a study of T cells expressing NK-cell markers. The wider study: Investigators obtained TCR beta repertoires from sorted CD3+CD56+NKG2C+, CD3+CD56+NKG2C- and CD3+CD56-NKG2C+ T cells. Seven of the eight sequenced donors were classified as HCMV-seropositive, and one was classified as seronegative.

Germline V gene sequence: CDR1 SGHVS, CDR2 FNYEAQ. This CDR3 region has 13 residues. For each CDR3 protein, TCRdb gives one entry from its re-call of the 5' RACE reads, without DNA. The sample has around 180,000 distinct CDR3 sequences. Findings and caveats of the study: One observes that, in several donors, these clonotypes were also the leading ones within the CD3+CD56-NKG2C+ fraction. As a fraction of CD8+ T cells, dominant NKG2C+ clonotypes reached about 1.0-7.5% in six donors.

Turning to this clonotype: Its antigen is currently unknown.

The sequence came from a man aged 18-75 years in good health. The material sequenced was blood T cells: a sorted CD56 or NKG2C T cell subset, CD4+ or CD8+ T cells, or bulk PBMC T cells (not recorded which). The chain has TRBV7-6 and TRBJ1-1. The chain's CDR3 is CASSREDFTEAFF.